A selection of T cell receptor beta chains follows, all from one sample in a study of metastatic and nonmetastatic thyroid tumors. TCRdb ran MiXCR on the PCR reads. The sample includes some 13,000 clones, over 20% of them seen just once. The source material was adjacent normal tissue. Receptors were obtained from a female donor with papillary thyroid cancer or a benign thyroid nodule (not recorded which). Some clones in this sample may be carry-over from other donors' samples. The CDR3 runs from the conserved cysteine through the conserved F or W. Each record gives: J gene, V gene, clone size, D gene, CDR3 DNA, CDR3 protein. The D gene is left open where the match is weak. Where a row states a size, it is once, few, many or the class of an expanded clone; other rows omit it.

TRBJ2-2 | TRBV5-1 | - | TRBD1 | TGCGCCAGCAGCTGTATAGGGGGCGCCTCCCGGGGAGCTGTTTTT | CASSCIGGASRGAVF
TRBJ2-1 | TRBV27 | few | - | TGTGCCAGCAGTTTACGGGTCGGGCTTAGCGTCGAGCAGTTCTTC | CASSLRVGLSVEQFF
TRBJ2-1 | TRBV11-2 | - | - | TGTGCCAGCAGCTTAGGGTATTCGGACCCCTACAATGAGCAGTTCTTC | CASSLGYSDPYNEQFF
TRBJ1-1 | TRBV20-1 | - | - | TGCAGCGTAATTCCGGGGCCCGGGGCTGAAGCTTTCTTT | CSVIPGPGAEAFF
TRBJ1-5 | TRBV27 | medium-sized | - | TGTGCCAGCAGTTTGACAGAAAATCAGCCCCAGCATTTT | CASSLTENQPQHF
TRBJ2-7 | TRBV7-6 | medium-sized | TRBD2 | TGTGCCAGCAGCTTAGGCGGGAGGGGCTACGAGCAGTACTTC | CASSLGGRGYEQYF
TRBJ2-1 | TRBV12-3/TRBV12-4 | medium-sized | TRBD1 | TGTGCCAGCAGCTCACCCGGGACAGGGCGCAATGAGCAGTTCTTC | CASSSPGTGRNEQFF
TRBJ2-7 | TRBV28 | few | - | TGTGCCAGCCATCCCATAGCGGCAACTAGCTCCTACGAGCAGTACTTC | CASHPIAATSSYEQYF
TRBJ2-4 | TRBV7-3 | once | - | TGCGCCAGCAGCTTAGATCTTCGGGGCATACAGTACTTC | CASSLDLRGIQYF
TRBJ1-6 | TRBV20-1 | - | - | TGCAGTGCTAACGAGGCCCCTAATTCACCCCTCCACTTT | CSANEAPNSPLHF
TRBJ2-7 | TRBV20-1 | many | TRBD2 | TGCAGTGCCCAAGACACTAGCGGGAGTGTCGAGCAGTACTTC | CSAQDTSGSVEQYF
TRBJ2-7 | TRBV7-8 | - | TRBD1 | TGTGCCAGCAGCCCAGGGGACAGGACCTACGAGCAGTACTTC | CASSPGDRTYEQYF
TRBJ1-5 | TRBV30 | - | - | TGTGCCTGGAGTCTGGGGACACAGGCTCAGCCCCAGCATTTT | CAWSLGTQAQPQHF
TRBJ1-1 | TRBV5-6 | - | - | TGTGCCAGCAGCTTGACTCTATTGGGGGCCGATGGTGAAGCCTTCTTT | CASSLTLLGADGEAFF
TRBJ1-5 | TRBV2 | medium-sized | TRBD1 | TGTGCCAGCAGTGAACAGGGGGTTGGCAATCAGCCCCAGCATTTT | CASSEQGVGNQPQHF
TRBJ1-6 | TRBV5-1 | medium-sized | - | TGCGCCAGCAGCTTGGACGGAACCGATTCGCCCCTCCACTTT | CASSLDGTDSPLHF
TRBJ2-1 | TRBV11-2 | many | TRBD2 | TGTGCCAGCAGCCCACCGACTAGCGGGAGTTACAATGAGCAGTTCTTC | CASSPPTSGSYNEQFF
TRBJ2-7 | TRBV20-1 | - | - | TGCAGTGCCCCTGGTCCGATGGCCTACGAGCAGTACTTC | CSAPGPMAYEQYF
TRBJ1-5 | TRBV27 | medium-sized | - | TGTGCCAGCGGTCCTGCGGCAGGGTTTCAGCCCCAGCATTTT | CASGPAAGFQPQHF
TRBJ1-2 | TRBV9 | - | TRBD1 | TGTGCCAGCAGCGTAGATCCGTCCGGGACAGGATATGGCTACACCTTC | CASSVDPSGTGYGYTF
TRBJ2-7 | TRBV6-5 | - | TRBD2 | TGTGCCAGCAGTTACACCCAACTAGCGGGGAATTACGAGCAGTACTTC | CASSYTQLAGNYEQYF
TRBJ1-1 | TRBV28 | few | TRBD1 | TGTGCCAGCAGCCAAGGGTGGACAGGGACATTCCCCCGGGCTTTCTTT | CASSQGWTGTFPRAFF
TRBJ2-1 | TRBV7-2 | few | - | TGTGCCAGCAGCTTCTTCTACAATGAGCAGTTCTTC | CASSFFYNEQFF
TRBJ2-2 | TRBV7-2 | many | - | TGTGCCAGCAGCTTAACGGCAGGGACCGGGGAGCTGTTTTTT | CASSLTAGTGELFF
TRBJ2-7 | TRBV10-3 | few | TRBD2 | TGTGCCATCGGCGGGGGATCCCACGAGCATTACTTC | CAIGGGSHEHYF
TRBJ2-7 | TRBV4-2 | - | TRBD2 | TGTGCCAGCAGCCTCGTGACTAGCGTAGACTACGATCAGTACTTC | CASSLVTSVDYDQYF
TRBJ1-5 | TRBV20-1 | many | - | TGCAGTGCTAGAGATTGGATTAATGACAGGAGAGATCAGCCCCAGCATTTT | CSARDWINDRRDQPQHF
TRBJ2-7 | TRBV6-1 | few | - | TGTGCCAGCAGCGATGACAGTGTAAATTACTACGAGCAGTACTTC | CASSDDSVNYYEQYF
TRBJ2-7 | TRBV29-1 | few | TRBD2 | TGCAGCGTTGTGAGACTAGCGGGAGCCGGCTACGAGCAGTACTTC | CSVVRLAGAGYEQYF
TRBJ2-5 | TRBV6-1 | few | TRBD2 | TGTGCCAGATCCCCTTCGCGGGAGTTACGAGAGACCCAGTACTTC | CARSPSRELRETQYF
TRBJ2-7 | TRBV24-1 | medium-sized | TRBD1 | TGTGCCACCAGTGATTCCGGGACAGGGGGTGTTCGAGAGCAGTACTTC | CATSDSGTGGVREQYF
TRBJ1-4 | TRBV7-8 | many | TRBD1 | TGTGCCAGCAGCTCGACAGGGGGAGCCGAAAAACTGTTTTTT | CASSSTGGAEKLFF
TRBJ2-5 | TRBV7-6 | - | - | TGTGCCAGCAGCTTATATTGTGACCCTGGGGAGACCCAGTACTTC | CASSLYCDPGETQYF
TRBJ2-3 | TRBV2 | many | TRBD2 | TGTGCCGGCCAACCCGGGACTAGCGGGATCGGTACGCAGTATTTT | CAGQPGTSGIGTQYF
TRBJ2-1 | TRBV12-3/TRBV12-4 | medium-sized | - | TGTGCCAGCAGCACCCCGACGAATGCTCTACCTGAGCAGTTCTTC | CASSTPTNALPEQFF
TRBJ1-2 | TRBV7-9 | medium-sized | - | TGTGCCAGCAGCTTGGGAGGGAAAGGCTACACCTTC | CASSLGGKGYTF
TRBJ1-6 | TRBV20-1 | - | - | TGCAGTGCTAGAGATCCGGGGAGGGGCCCGGAGAATAATTCACCCCTCCACTTT | CSARDPGRGPENNSPLHF
TRBJ1-3 | TRBV30 | many | - | TGTGCCTGGAGTGTATCGGGCGTTCCTGGAAACACCATATATTTT | CAWSVSGVPGNTIYF
TRBJ2-7 | TRBV11-1 | medium-sized | TRBD1 | TGTGCCAGCAGCGGTTTTTGGACAGGGAGCTCCTACGAGCAGTACTTC | CASSGFWTGSSYEQYF
TRBJ1-2 | TRBV14 | once | - | TGTGCCAGCAGGATTGACGGGTCCGGTGGCTACACCTTC | CASRIDGSGGYTF
TRBJ2-1 | TRBV9 | - | TRBD2 | TGTGCCAGCAGCGTAGAGCTGGGGGGGACCGTCTGGACGGTGGAGCAGTTCTTC | CASSVELGGTVWTVEQFF
TRBJ1-5 | TRBV19 | many | - | TGCGCCAGTAGTATGAGGGCGGATCAGCCCCAGCATTTT | CASSMRADQPQHF
TRBJ2-4 | TRBV12-3/TRBV12-4 | many | - | TGTGCCAGCAGTTTGGTCGGGTACGGGACCAAAAACATTCAGTACTTC | CASSLVGYGTKNIQYF
TRBJ1-3 | TRBV27 | medium-sized | - | TGTGCCAGCAGTCTCTCCCCCTGGACAGCTGGAAACACCATATATTTT | CASSLSPWTAGNTIYF
TRBJ2-1 | TRBV3-1 | many | - | TGTGCCAGCAGCCGCCGACGCAATGAGCAGTTCTTC | CASSRRRNEQFF
TRBJ1-2 | TRBV11-2 | - | - | TGTGCCAGCAGCCTCCTCCCTCGGGGGCCCGCCTATGGCTACACCTTC | CASSLLPRGPAYGYTF
TRBJ1-2 | TRBV20-1 | - | - | TGCAGTGCTAGAGCCCAGGGGATAGGGGGTGGCTACACCTTC | CSARAQGIGGGYTF
TRBJ2-3 | TRBV7-9 | many | - | TGTGCCAGCAGCTTAGACTTCTCTAGCACAGATACGCAGTATTTT | CASSLDFSSTDTQYF
TRBJ2-7 | TRBV12-3/TRBV12-4 | - | TRBD1 | TGTGCCAGCAGTTGGGGCGACAGGGGGATCTACGAGCAGTACTTC | CASSWGDRGIYEQYF
TRBJ2-2 | TRBV2 | - | - | TGTGCCAGCAGCGTACAGGGCCTCACCGGGGAGCTGTTTTTT | CASSVQGLTGELFF
TRBJ1-2 | TRBV6-1 | few | TRBD1 | TGTGCCAGCAGTATTGGACAGGCTACCTCTAACTATGGCTACACCTTC | CASSIGQATSNYGYTF
TRBJ2-2 | TRBV7-6 | once | - | TGTGCCAGCAGCTTCGGTACCCGTATCGACAGGGAGCTGTTTTTT | CASSFGTRIDRELFF
TRBJ1-2 | TRBV19 | medium-sized | - | TGTGCCAGTAGTATGGTTGACGGAATAAACTATGGCTACACCTTC | CASSMVDGINYGYTF
TRBJ2-7 | TRBV6-1 | medium-sized | - | TGTGCCAGCAGTGGCGGGTACGAGCAGTACTTC | CASSGGYEQYF
TRBJ2-5 | TRBV5-4 | many | - | TGTGCCAGCAGCCCGTTCAGGGTCAGTGAGACCCAGTACTTC | CASSPFRVSETQYF
TRBJ2-7 | TRBV27 | few | - | TGTGCCAGCAGTTCCGGGTCGGGACCGACGCCTTACGAGCAGTACTTC | CASSSGSGPTPYEQYF
TRBJ2-1 | TRBV5-1 | - | - | TGCGCCAGCAGCTTAAATGGGTACAATGAGCAGTTCTTC | CASSLNGYNEQFF